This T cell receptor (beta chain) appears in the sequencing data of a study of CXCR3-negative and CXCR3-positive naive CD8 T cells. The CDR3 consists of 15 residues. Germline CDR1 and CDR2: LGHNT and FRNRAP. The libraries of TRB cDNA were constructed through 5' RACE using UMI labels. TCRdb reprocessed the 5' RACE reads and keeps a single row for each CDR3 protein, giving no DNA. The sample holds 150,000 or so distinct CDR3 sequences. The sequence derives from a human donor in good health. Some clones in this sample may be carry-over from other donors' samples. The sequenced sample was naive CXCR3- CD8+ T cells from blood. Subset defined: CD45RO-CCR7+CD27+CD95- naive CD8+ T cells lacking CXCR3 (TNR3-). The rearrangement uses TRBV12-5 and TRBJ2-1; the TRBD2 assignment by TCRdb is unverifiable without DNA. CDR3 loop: CASGSSGFGHNEQFF.